The TCR beta chain under discussion was sequenced for a study of post-analysis software for immune sequencing data. V dropped 0 bases and J dropped 5 bases, with 6 bases sitting between them. The CDR3 spans 13 residues. Germline V gene lookup returns CDR1 LGHNA and CDR2 YSLEER. In its sample, this clonotype was seen a few times. Its specificity is not known. TCR beta libraries were prepared from cDNA with unique molecular identifiers. Input populations of about 1 to 11 million T cells gave rise to a few hundred thousand cDNA molecules. TCRdb re-derived calls from the PCR reads in MiXCR, one entry per CDR3 protein. The sample yields 150,000 to 200,000 distinct CDR3 sequences, about 37% seen once. Whole-study results and caveats: Roughly five TRBV segments appeared more often in patients than in controls, and TRBV5-6, TRBV5-1 and TRBV20-1 were among these. By F measure, samples from a shared preparation batch strongly co-clustered.

This sample comprised blood, obtained after autologous hematopoietic stem cell transplantation. The clonotype originates from a girl aged 5 to 17 with multiple sclerosis. The chain employs TRBV4-3 and TRBJ2-3; D is uncertain. Written as DNA, the CDR3 is TGCGCCAGCAGCCAAGACACCGGAGATACGCAGTATTTT. Protein product: CASSQDTGDTQYF.